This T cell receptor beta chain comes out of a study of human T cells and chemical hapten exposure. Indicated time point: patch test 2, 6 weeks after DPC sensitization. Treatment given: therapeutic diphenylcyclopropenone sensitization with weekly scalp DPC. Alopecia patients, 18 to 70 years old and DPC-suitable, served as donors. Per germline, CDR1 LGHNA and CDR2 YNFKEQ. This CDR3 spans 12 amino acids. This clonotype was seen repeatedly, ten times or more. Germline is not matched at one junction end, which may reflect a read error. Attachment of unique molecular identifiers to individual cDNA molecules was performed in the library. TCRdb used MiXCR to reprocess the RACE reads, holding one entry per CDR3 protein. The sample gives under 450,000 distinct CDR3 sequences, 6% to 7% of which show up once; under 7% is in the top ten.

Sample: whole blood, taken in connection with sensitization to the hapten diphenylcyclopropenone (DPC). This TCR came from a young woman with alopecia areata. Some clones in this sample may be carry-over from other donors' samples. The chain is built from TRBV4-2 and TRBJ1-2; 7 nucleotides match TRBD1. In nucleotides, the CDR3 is TGTGCCAGCAGCCAAGATAACAGGGGACAGAGTTTC. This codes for CASSQDNRGQSF.